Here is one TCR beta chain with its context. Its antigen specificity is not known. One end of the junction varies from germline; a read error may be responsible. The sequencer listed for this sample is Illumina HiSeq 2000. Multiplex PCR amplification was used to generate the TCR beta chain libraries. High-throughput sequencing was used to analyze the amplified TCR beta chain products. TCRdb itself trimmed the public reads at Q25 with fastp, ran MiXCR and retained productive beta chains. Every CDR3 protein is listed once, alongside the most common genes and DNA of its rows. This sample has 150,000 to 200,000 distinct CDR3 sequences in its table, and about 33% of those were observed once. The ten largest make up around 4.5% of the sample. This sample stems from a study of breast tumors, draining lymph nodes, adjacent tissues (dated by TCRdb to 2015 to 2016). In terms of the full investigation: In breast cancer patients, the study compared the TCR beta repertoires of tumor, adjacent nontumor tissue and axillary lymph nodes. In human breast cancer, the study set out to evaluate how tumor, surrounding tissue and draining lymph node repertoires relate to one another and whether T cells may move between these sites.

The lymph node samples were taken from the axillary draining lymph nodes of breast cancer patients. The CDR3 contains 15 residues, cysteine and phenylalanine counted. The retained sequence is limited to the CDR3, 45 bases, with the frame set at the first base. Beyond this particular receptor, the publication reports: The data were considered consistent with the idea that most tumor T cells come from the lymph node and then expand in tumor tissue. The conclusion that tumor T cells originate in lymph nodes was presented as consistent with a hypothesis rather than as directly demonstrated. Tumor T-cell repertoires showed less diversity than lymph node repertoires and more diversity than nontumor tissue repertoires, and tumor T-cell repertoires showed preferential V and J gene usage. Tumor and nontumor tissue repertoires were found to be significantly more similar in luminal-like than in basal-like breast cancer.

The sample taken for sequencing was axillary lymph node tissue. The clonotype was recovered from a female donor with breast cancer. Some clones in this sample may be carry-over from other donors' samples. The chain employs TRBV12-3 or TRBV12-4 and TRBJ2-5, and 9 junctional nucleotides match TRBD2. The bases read TGTGCCGGCAGTTTCAGAGCGGGGGGTAAAGAGACCCAGTACTTC. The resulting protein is CAGSFRAGGKETQYF.